Reported below is one TCR beta chain. Germline values: CDR1 SGHRS, CDR2 YFSETQ. V shed 0 bases and J shed 7 bases, with 19 bases lying between them. CDR3 size: 16 residues. This sample was included in a study of T-cell reconstitution after alpha-beta-depleted transplantation in children. TCRbeta library construction was performed incorporating unique molecular identifiers. In TCRdb, the PCR reads were re-called with MiXCR into one record per CDR3 protein. The sample holds about 440,000 distinct CDR3 sequences, 43% seen once. J is TRBJ1-2 and V is TRBV5-1, with unresolved D. Sequenced material: PBMCs, taken before TCRalphabeta/CD19-depleted stem cell transplant. The TCR was taken from a girl aged 2 to 10 with aplastic anemia, due to receive a stem cell transplant. Written as DNA, the CDR3 is TGCGCCAGCAGCTTGGGGACCGGACCCTTGGTGGTTGGCTACACCTTC. It is translated as CASSLGTGPLVVGYTF.